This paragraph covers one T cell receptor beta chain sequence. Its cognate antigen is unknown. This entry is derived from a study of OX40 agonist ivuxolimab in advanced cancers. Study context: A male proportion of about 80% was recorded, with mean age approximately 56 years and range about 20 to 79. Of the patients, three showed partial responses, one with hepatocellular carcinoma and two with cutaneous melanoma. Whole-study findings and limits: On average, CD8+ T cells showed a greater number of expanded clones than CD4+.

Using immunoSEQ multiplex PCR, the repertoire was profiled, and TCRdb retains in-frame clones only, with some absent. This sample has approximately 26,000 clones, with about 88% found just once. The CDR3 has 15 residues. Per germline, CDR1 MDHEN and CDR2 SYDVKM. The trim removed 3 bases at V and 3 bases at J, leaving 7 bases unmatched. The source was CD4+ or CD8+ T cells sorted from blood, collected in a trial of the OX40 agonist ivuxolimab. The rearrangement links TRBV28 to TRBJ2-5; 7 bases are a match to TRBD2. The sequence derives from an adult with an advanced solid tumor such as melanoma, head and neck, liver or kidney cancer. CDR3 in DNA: TGTGCCAGCAGTTTTTTTGCTAGCGGAGAAGAGACCCAGTACTTC. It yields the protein CASSFFASGEETQYF.